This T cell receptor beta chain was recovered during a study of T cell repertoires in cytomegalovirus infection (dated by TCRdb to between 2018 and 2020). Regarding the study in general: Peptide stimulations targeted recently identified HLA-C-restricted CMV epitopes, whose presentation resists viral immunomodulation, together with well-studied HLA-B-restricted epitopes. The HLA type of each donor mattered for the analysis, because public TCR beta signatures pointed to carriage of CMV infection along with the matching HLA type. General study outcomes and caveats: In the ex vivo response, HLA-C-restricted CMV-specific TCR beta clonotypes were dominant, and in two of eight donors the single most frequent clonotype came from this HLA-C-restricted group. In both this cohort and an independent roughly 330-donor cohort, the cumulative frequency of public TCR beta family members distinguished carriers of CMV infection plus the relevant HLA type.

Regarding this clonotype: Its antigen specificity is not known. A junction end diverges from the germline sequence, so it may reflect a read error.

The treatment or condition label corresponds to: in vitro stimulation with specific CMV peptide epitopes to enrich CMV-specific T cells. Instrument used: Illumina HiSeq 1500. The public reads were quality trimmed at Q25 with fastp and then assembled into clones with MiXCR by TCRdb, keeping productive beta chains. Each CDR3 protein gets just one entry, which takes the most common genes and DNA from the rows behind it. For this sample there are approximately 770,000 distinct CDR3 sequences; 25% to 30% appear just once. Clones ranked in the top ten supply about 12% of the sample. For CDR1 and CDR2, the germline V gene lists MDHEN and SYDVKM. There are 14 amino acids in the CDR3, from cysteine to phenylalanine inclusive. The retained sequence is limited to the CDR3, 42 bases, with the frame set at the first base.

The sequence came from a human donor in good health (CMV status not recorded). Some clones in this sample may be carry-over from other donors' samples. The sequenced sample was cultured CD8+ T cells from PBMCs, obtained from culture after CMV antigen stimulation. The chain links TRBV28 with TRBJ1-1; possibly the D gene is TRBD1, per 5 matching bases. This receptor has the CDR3 CANSAQVPNTEAFF. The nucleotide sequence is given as TGTGCCAACAGTGCACAGGTCCCGAACACTGAAGCTTTCTTT.